These 27 T cell receptor beta chains share one sample of origin, sequenced in a study of T-cell reconstitution after alpha-beta-depleted transplantation in children. During its preparation, the TCRbeta library received unique molecular identifiers. TCRdb fed the PCR reads into MiXCR, producing one record per CDR3 protein. In the table there are 300,000 or so distinct CDR3 sequences, around 9.6% of which are singletons. This specimen was PBMCs from the stem cell graft donor, taken from the stem cell graft. Source of these receptors: a human donor who donated a stem cell graft to a child with SCID.

This clonotype occurred a few times. The chain has TRBV12-3 or TRBV12-4 and TRBJ1-4; D unresolved. Trimming stripped 0 bases from V and 3 bases from J, with 14 bases between. CDR3 length equals 17 residues. The CDR3 DNA is TGTGCCAGCAGTTTAGCAGGAGGTGGTACGGCTAATGAAAAACTGTTTTTT. It codes for CASSLAGGGTANEKLFF.

The chain recombines TRBV7-2 with TRBJ2-5, with D perhaps matching TRBD2 (6 bases). Trimming left V 5 bases short and J 2 bases short, with 18 bases between. CDR1 is SGHTA, CDR2 FQGNSA, per germline. This CDR3 has 16 amino acids. Written as DNA, the CDR3 is TGTGCCAGCAGCCCCACGGTGGCAGGGAGGCAAGAGACCCAGTACTTC. It codes for CASSPTVAGRQETQYF.

In this sample, this clonotype turned up many times. CDR3 coding DNA: TGTGCCAGCAGCTTAGACACTGAAGCTTTCTTT. Translated, it gives CASSLDTEAFF. The V call is TRBV7-8, the J call TRBJ1-1; D ambiguous. Germline V gene sequence: CDR1 SGHVS, CDR2 FQNEAQ. The CDR3 is 11 residues long. V dropped 1 base and J dropped 3 bases, with 0 bases sitting between them. The variable domain in full, with the rest retrieved from reference TRBV7-8 and TRBJ1-1, is GAGVSQSPRYKVAKRGQDVALRCDPISGHVSLFWYQQALGQGPEFLTYFQNEAQLDKSGLPSDRFFAERPEGSVSTLKIQRTQQEDSAVYLCASSLDTEAFFGQGTRLTVV.

There are a few counts of this clonotype. The chain links TRBV10-3 to TRBJ2-2; TRBD1 aligns across 11 bases. Germline loops: CDR1 ENHRY, CDR2 SYGVKD. This CDR3 contains 16 residues. V lost 7 bases, J lost 2 bases, and 6 bases stayed unmatched. The CDR3 protein is CAITAGTGGNTGELFF. The CDR3 nucleotides read TGTGCCATCACCGCCGGGACAGGGGGTAACACCGGGGAGCTGTTTTTT.

Only one count was recorded for this clonotype. A much more abundant neighbour one base away suggests this may be a read error. The chain combines TRBV3-1 with TRBJ2-1, with 9 bases aligning to TRBD1. Germline V lookup: CDR1 LGHDT, CDR2 YNNKEL (reference sequence). Trimming cost V 7 bases and J 7 bases; bases outside gene matches: 11. This CDR3 comprises 15 residues. In nucleotides, the CDR3 is TGTGCCAGCACCCAGGGGACAGGGCCGGGGAATGAGCAGTTCTTC. Translated: CASTQGTGPGNEQFF.

This clonotype was detected a few times. The V and J genes are TRBV12-3 or TRBV12-4 and TRBJ1-5; D might be TRBD1 (5 bases). V shed 6 bases and J shed 1 base, with 13 bases lying between them. There are 15 residues in the CDR3. CDR3 nucleotide sequence: TGTGCCAGCAGCCACGGGGCGGGCAGCAATCAGCCCCAGCATTTT. Residues: CASSHGAGSNQPQHF.

Only a few counts were recorded for this clonotype. The junction departs from germline at one end; a sequencing error may be responsible. V and J are TRBV12-3 or TRBV12-4 and TRBJ1-5; the match to TRBD1 covers 8 bases. The CDR3 is 12 residues long. The CDR3 spells CGTGLGNQPQHF. Here the CDR3 DNA reads TGCGGGACAGGTCTAGGTAATCAGCCCCAGCATTTT.

This clonotype occurred a few times. This sequence joins TRBV5-6 and TRBJ2-3; D remains ambiguous. Germline lookup yields CDR1 SGHDT and CDR2 YYEEEE. The CDR3 sequence is 14 residues long. V was trimmed by 0 bases and J by 4 bases, leaving 9 bases between them. The CDR3 spells CASSLVLTADTQYF. CDR3 coding DNA: TGTGCCAGCAGCTTGGTTCTTACCGCAGATACGCAGTATTTT.

This clonotype was seen repeatedly, ten times or more. The chain is built from TRBV25-1 and TRBJ2-2; no firm D call. Germline-derived CDR1 and CDR2 are MGHDK and SYGVNS. V was trimmed by 4 bases and J by 6 bases, leaving 3 bases between them. CDR3 length equals 11 residues. CDR3 DNA sequence: TGTGCCAGCAGTGTATCCGGGGAGCTGTTTTTT. Amino acid sequence: CASSVSGELFF.

This clonotype was counted a few times. The rearrangement uses TRBV9 and TRBJ2-2; the D gene is possibly TRBD1 (7 bases). With 3 bases removed from V and 6 bases from J, the gap between germline ends came to 12 bases. CDR3 length equals 14 residues. In germline, CDR1 is SGDLS, CDR2 YYNGEE. The CDR3 is CASSGGTVAGELFF. CDR3 in DNA: TGTGCCAGCAGCGGCGGGACAGTGGCCGGGGAGCTGTTTTTT.

J is TRBJ2-5 and V is TRBV20-1; TRBD2 aligns across 9 bases. The CDR3 sequence is 17 residues long. Germline lookup yields CDR1 DFQATT and CDR2 SNEGSKA (reference sequence). The chain's CDR3 is CCVWGLAGGYPVETQYF. The CDR3 DNA reads TGCTGTGTCTGGGGACTAGCTGGGGGCTACCCCGTCGAGACCCAGTACTTC.

This clonotype came up a few times. This chain links TRBV19 with TRBJ2-1; D is unresolved. The CDR3 has 13 residues. Germline values: CDR1 LNHDA, CDR2 SQIVND (reference sequence). Trimming left V 0 bases short and J 4 bases short, with 4 bases between. The CDR3, as DNA: TGTGCCAGTAGTATAGATCCGTACAATGAGCAGTTCTTC. As protein: CASSIDPYNEQFF.

A few counts support this clonotype. This rearrangement joins TRBV6-1 to TRBJ2-3, with D possibly TRBD2 on 6 matching bases. This CDR3 is built from 13 residues. Germline assignment: CDR1 MNHNS and CDR2 SASEGT. Trimming cost V 6 bases and J 6 bases, with 13 bases left between them. CDR3 DNA: TGTGCCAGCAGAGGTGGAGGGAGCGATACGCAGTATTTT. As protein: CASRGGGSDTQYF.

This rearrangement joins TRBV7-9 to TRBJ2-7; D may be TRBD2 (5 bases). Trimming left V 5 bases short and J 2 bases short, with 16 bases between. The V gene's germline CDR1 is SEHNR and CDR2 FQNEAQ (reference sequence). The CDR3 extends over 15 amino acids. CDR3 coding DNA: TGTGCCAGCAGCCTTGAGGTCGGGGAAACCTACGAGCAGTACTTC. Its translation is CASSLEVGETYEQYF.

The sample holds a few counts of this clonotype. The chain joins TRBV7-6 to TRBJ1-3; maybe TRBD1 (6 bases). Germline V lookup: CDR1 SGHVS, CDR2 FNYEAQ. Trimming took 3 bases from V and 4 from J, leaving 19 bases between them. This CDR3 contains 17 residues. CDR3 coding DNA: TGTGCCAGCAGCTTCCAAGCAGGGGACGTCTCCGGAAACACCATATATTTT. It encodes CASSFQAGDVSGNTIYF.

The rearrangement joins TRBV28 to TRBJ2-1; 9 bases fit TRBD1. There are 16 residues in the CDR3. Trimming took 2 bases from V and 0 from J; bases not matched to a gene: 2. Germline V gene lookup returns CDR1 MDHEN and CDR2 SYDVKM. In nucleotides, the CDR3 is TGTGCCAGCAGTTTAACAGGGGGCTCCTCCTACAATGAGCAGTTCTTC. Translation gives CASSLTGGSSYNEQFF.

The CDR3 spells CSARDSGTSGGPLYNEQFF. The CDR3, as DNA: TGCAGTGCTAGAGACTCCGGGACTAGCGGGGGGCCACTCTACAATGAGCAGTTCTTC. The gene calls are TRBV20-1 and TRBJ2-1; 15 nucleotides agree with TRBD2. CDR1 and CDR2 from the germline V gene are DFQATT and SNEGSKA (reference sequence). After removal of 0 bases from V and 3 bases from J, the junction contained 9 bases not matched to a gene. The CDR3 is 19 amino acids.

This clonotype was observed a few times. The V gene is TRBV19, the J gene TRBJ2-7; 8 bases match TRBD1. CDR1 is LNHDA and CDR2 is SQIVND in the germline V gene (reference sequence). The CDR3 is made up of 14 amino acids. V lost 3 bases and J lost 3; bases outside the gene matches: 4. CDR3 in amino acids: CASSMAGGHYEQYF. The CDR3 DNA reads TGTGCCAGTAGTATGGCAGGGGGCCACTACGAGCAGTACTTC.

The rearrangement uses TRBV20-1 and TRBJ1-2; 9 positions match TRBD1. V lost 3 bases and J lost 8; bases outside the gene matches: 10. The germline V gene encodes CDR1 DFQATT and CDR2 SNEGSKA (reference sequence). The CDR3 runs to 14 residues. The CDR3 here is CSARIGWTGEGYTF. In nucleotides, the CDR3 is TGCAGTGCTAGGATCGGTTGGACAGGGGAGGGCTACACCTTC.

This clonotype was found a few times. The gene calls are TRBV7-8 and TRBJ2-2, with 7 nucleotides matching TRBD1. The CDR3 covers 15 residues. Losses at the gene ends were 3 bases for V and 3 bases for J; bases not matched to a gene: 4. The germline CDR1 and CDR2 sequences are SGHVS and FQNEAQ. The CDR3 region is CASSFGTAYTGELFF. The CDR3 DNA sequence: TGTGCCAGCAGCTTCGGGACAGCCTACACCGGGGAGCTGTTTTTT.

The chain uses TRBV20-1 and TRBJ2-3, with 7 bases that match TRBD2. The junction had 11 bases not matched to a gene; V was cut back by 1 base and J by 1 base. The CDR3 has 17 amino acids. Germline V gives CDR1 DFQATT, CDR2 SNEGSKA (reference sequence). CDR3 region: CSARGWASGVGTDTQYF. CDR3 nucleotides: TGCAGTGCTAGAGGCTGGGCTAGCGGCGTTGGCACAGATACGCAGTATTTT.

The rearrangement joins TRBV7-9 to TRBJ1-4; 8 bases are shared with TRBD1. The V and J ends lost 4 bases and 5 bases, in that order; junction bases with no gene match: 9. The CDR3 consists of 16 residues. CDR1 is SEHNR, CDR2 FQNEAQ, per germline (reference sequence). CDR3 loop: CASSYSGTGSNEKLFF. CDR3 DNA: TGTGCCAGCAGCTACTCCGGGACAGGCTCGAATGAAAAACTGTTTTTT.

CDR3 region: CASSLTVGSRNYGYTF. Here the CDR3 DNA reads TGTGCCAGCAGTTTGACAGTCGGGTCGCGTAACTATGGCTACACCTTC. The rearrangement uses TRBV12-3 or TRBV12-4 and TRBJ1-2; D is perhaps TRBD1 (5 bases). The CDR3 runs to 16 residues. Trimming shortened V by 3 bases and J by 1 base, and 15 bases separated the two germline ends.

The V call is TRBV20-1, the J call TRBJ1-1, with 12 positions matching TRBD1. Germline-derived CDR1 and CDR2 are DFQATT and SNEGSKA (reference sequence). The CDR3 has 16 amino acids. Germline trimming cut 3 bases from V and 1 base from J; bases unmatched to any gene: 6. The CDR3 protein is CSASEGQGAWNTEAFF. As DNA, the CDR3 is TGCAGTGCTAGTGAGGGACAGGGGGCTTGGAACACTGAAGCTTTCTTT.

In this sample, this clonotype turned up a few times. This may be a read error, as it is one base from a much larger clone. The chain is built from TRBV12-3 or TRBV12-4 and TRBJ2-1; D remains unclear. This CDR3 region has 11 residues. V shed 3 bases and J shed 6 bases, with 3 bases lying between them. Written as DNA, the CDR3 is TGTGCCAGCAGTTTTGGCAATGAGCAGTTCTTC. The encoded protein is CASSFGNEQFF.

The chain links TRBV20-1 to TRBJ2-5; a possible D gene is TRBD2 (7 bases). Trimming pared 5 bases from V and 5 bases from J, leaving 15 bases between. The CDR3 length is 13 residues. The germline gives CDR1 DFQATT, CDR2 SNEGSKA (reference sequence). CDR3 coding DNA: TGCAGTGCTCCGGTGCCGGGGGGCGAGACCCAGTACTTC. This translates into CSAPVPGGETQYF.

This clonotype was picked up many times. The chain links TRBV3-1 to TRBJ2-1; no firm D call. There are 18 residues in the CDR3. V lost 3 bases and J lost 0, with 18 bases in between. The germline gives CDR1 LGHDT, CDR2 YNNKEL (reference sequence). CDR3 nucleotides: TGTGCCAGCAGCCACTTTCAACTCACTGGCAGCTCCTACAATGAGCAGTTCTTC. It translates to CASSHFQLTGSSYNEQFF.